This T cell receptor (beta chain) emerged from a study of blood T cell repertoires in COVID-19. Produced via immunoSEQ multiplex PCR; TCRdb's table is partial and in-frame only. Here the sample spans about 120,000 clones, around 68% being singletons. CDR3 size: 13 residues. V shed 5 bases and J shed 7 bases, with 11 bases lying between them. The germline gives CDR1 SGHTA, CDR2 FQGNSA. The specimen was peripheral blood. The chain couples TRBV7-2 to TRBJ1-4; D is perhaps TRBD1 (6 bases). The clonotype comes from a woman aged 55-75 years with acute or convalescent COVID-19. The CDR3 DNA follows: TGTGCCAGCAGCACAGGGACGGCTGAAAAACTGTTTTTT. Translating it yields CASSTGTAEKLFF. Complete variable domain (other parts from reference TRBV7-2 and TRBJ1-4): GAGVSQSPSNKVTEKGKDVELRCDPISGHTALYWYRQSLGQGLEFLIYFQGNSAPDKSGLPSDRFSAERTGGSVSTLTIQRTQQEDSAVYLCASSTGTAEKLFFGSGTQLSVL.